The rows below give T cell receptor beta chains drawn from one sample of a study of blood T cells in healthy people across ages. MiXCR, applied by TCRdb to the 5' RACE reads, yields one record per CDR3 protein. The top ten clones hold just over 4% of a sample with 1.5 million to 1.8 million distinct CDR3 sequences, roughly 43% of them seen once. The sample was blood. Receptor source: a woman aged 18-35 years in good health. Each CDR3 is given without its conserved first and last residue.

V gene	J gene	CDR3 protein
TRBV20-1	TRBJ2-1	SATGRSYNEQF
TRBV21-1	TRBJ2-7	ASRPQPGTGFYEQY
TRBV28	NA	ASSFSTFEQY
TRBV9	TRBJ2-7	ASSAGPIVDEQY
TRBV7-2	TRBJ2-3	ASSFQQSTDTQY
TRBV27	TRBJ2-1	ASSPSGRQSYEQF
TRBV12-3/TRBV12-4	TRBJ1-1	ASTPRRRNTEAF
TRBV20-1	TRBJ2-3	SARIHGSADTQY
TRBV27	TRBJ1-2	ASSWSSGTGIYGYT
TRBV5-1	TRBJ1-1	ASSAPSNTEAF
TRBV6-1	TRBJ2-5	ASSEVGGARETQY
TRBV4-1	TRBJ2-7	ASSQEPRVSSSYEQY
TRBV5-1	TRBJ1-2	ASSLGRPNYGYT
TRBV30	TRBJ2-2	AWSVGGGNTGELF
TRBV27	TRBJ2-7	ASSFLGTRGQAYEQY
TRBV5-6	TRBJ2-1	ASSSLSGGYNEQF
TRBV11-2	TRBJ2-1	ASSFAGGTRGGQF
TRBV28	TRBJ2-1	ASSSPRAGAYKEQF
TRBV7-3	TRBJ2-3	ASSLTAGGVFTDTQY
TRBV4-3	TRBJ2-7	ASSHSLGNEQY
TRBV7-9	TRBJ2-3	ASSLRWESTDTQY
TRBV10-3	TRBJ2-5	AISESSEGVTIEQY
TRBV4-2	TRBJ2-1	ASSQDSSGTSYNEQF
TRBV27	TRBJ2-7	ASSLSSEAYEQY
TRBV20-1	TRBJ1-2	SARETALPSSYT
TRBV12-3/TRBV12-4	TRBJ1-2	ASSRDWDYT
TRBV13	TRBJ2-1	ASSLGLLGRDYNEQF
TRBV25-1	NA	ASSEAGEWETQY
TRBV6-6	TRBJ2-5	ASRDPGQQETQY
TRBV27	TRBJ1-4	ASSPGPGEKLF
TRBV7-9	TRBJ2-5	ASSLPGQVYQETQY
TRBV9	TRBJ1-2	ASSPRGDSYGYT
TRBV5-1	TRBJ2-1	ASSLGLSGSDEQF
TRBV20-1	TRBJ2-1	SATKTGLGEQF
TRBV5-6	TRBJ1-1	ASSPEPAMNTEAF
TRBV7-8	TRBJ2-1	ASSLDSSEQF
TRBV12-3/TRBV12-4	TRBJ1-1	ASSPTGRNTEAF